These 6 T cell receptor beta chains share one sample of origin, sequenced in a study of beta chain features in type 1 diabetes. Since all of the isolated RNA was reverse transcribed, expressed TCRB transcripts were what got sequenced. Only in-frame clones appear in the TCRdb table, and some are missing; sequencing was by immunoSEQ multiplex PCR. Among about 150,000 clones, 7.5% to 10% were seen once, and the ten largest hold 2.3%. The sequenced sample was central memory CD4+ T cells from blood. Receptors were obtained from a woman aged 18-30 years in good health.

The rearrangement uses TRBV2 and TRBJ2-7; 8 positions agree with TRBD1. V dropped 6 bases and J dropped 2; count of bases not matched to a gene: 15. This CDR3 spans 17 amino acids. Germline CDR1 is SNHLY and CDR2 is FYNNEI. CDR3: CASSYQRRTGNPYEQYF. In nucleotides, the CDR3 is TGTGCCAGCAGCTATCAGAGACGGACAGGGAACCCCTACGAGCAGTACTTC.

This clone was observed a few times. V usage is TRBV29-1 and J usage is TRBJ2-7; 7 bases agree with TRBD1. The CDR3 totals 13 residues. Germline V lookup: CDR1 SQVTM, CDR2 ANQGSEA. The V segment lost 6 bases and the J segment 5 bases; nucleotides outside the gene matches: 10. In DNA, the CDR3 is TGCAGCGTCTGGGCGACAGGGAAAGACGAGCAGTACTTC. Translating it yields CSVWATGKDEQYF.

V usage is TRBV5-1 and J usage is TRBJ2-5; unclear D gene. V was pared by 3 bases and J by 2 bases, with 17 bases between. This CDR3 region has 16 residues. CDR1 and CDR2 (germline): SGHRS, YFSETQ. The CDR3 is CASSSRRYQVQETQYF. The CDR3 nucleotides read TGCGCCAGCAGCTCGAGAAGATATCAGGTACAAGAGACCCAGTACTTC.

This clone was seen a few times. The rearrangement uses TRBV9 and TRBJ1-1, with D possibly being TRBD1 (5 bases). V was shortened by 2 bases and J by 7 bases, with 15 bases between the two germline ends. Germline V gene data show CDR1 as SGDLS and CDR2 as YYNGEE. The CDR3 contains 14 residues. CDR3 bases: TGTGCCAGCAGCGTTTTACAGGCCGACGGTGAAGCTTTCTTT. Its translation is CASSVLQADGEAFF.

This clone was found a few times. This chain links TRBV11-2 with TRBJ1-6, with D perhaps TRBD1 (6 bases). The CDR3 has 14 residues. In germline, CDR1 is SGHAT, CDR2 FQNNGV. V was trimmed by 2 bases and J by 6 bases, leaving 8 bases between them. DNA of the CDR3: TGTGCCAGCAGCTTACCAGGGGTTAATTCACCCCTCCACTTT. Its protein product is CASSLPGVNSPLHF.

This clone was found once. This specimen includes other DNA sequences encoding the same CDR3. The chain joins TRBV7-9 to TRBJ2-1; D not resolved. The CDR3 runs to 13 residues. V dropped 5 bases and J dropped 0 bases, with 5 bases sitting between them. Germline-derived CDR1 and CDR2 are SEHNR and FQNEAQ (reference sequence). The CDR3, as DNA: TGTGCCAGCAGCCCGTCCTCCTACAATGAGCAGTTCTTC. Its protein is CASSPSSYNEQFF.